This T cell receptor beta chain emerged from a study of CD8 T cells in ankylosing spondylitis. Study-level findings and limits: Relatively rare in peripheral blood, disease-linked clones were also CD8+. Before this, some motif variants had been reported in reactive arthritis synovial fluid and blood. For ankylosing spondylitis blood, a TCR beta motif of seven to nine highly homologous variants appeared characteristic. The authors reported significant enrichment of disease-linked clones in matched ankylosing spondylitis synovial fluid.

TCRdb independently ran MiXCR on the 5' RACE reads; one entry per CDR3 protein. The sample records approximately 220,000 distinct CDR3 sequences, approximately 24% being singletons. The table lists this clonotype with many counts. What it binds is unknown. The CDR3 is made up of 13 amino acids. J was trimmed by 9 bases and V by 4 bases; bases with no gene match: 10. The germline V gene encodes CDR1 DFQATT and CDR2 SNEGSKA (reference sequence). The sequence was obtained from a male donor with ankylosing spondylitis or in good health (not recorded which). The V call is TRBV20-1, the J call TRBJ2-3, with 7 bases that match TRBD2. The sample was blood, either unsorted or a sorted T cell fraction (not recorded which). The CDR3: CSATSTSSTTQYF. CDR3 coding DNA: TGCAGTGCTACTTCGACTAGCAGCACCACGCAGTATTTT.